This T cell receptor beta chain was retrieved from a study of T cells after yellow fever vaccination. CDR1 is KGHDR and CDR2 is SFDVKD in the germline V gene. The CDR3 loop spans 11 amino acids. V lost 7 bases and J lost 8, with 10 bases in between. TCRdb re-derived calls from the 5' RACE reads in MiXCR, one entry per CDR3 protein. The sample comprises 300,000 to 350,000 distinct CDR3 sequences, around 4.5% of which are singletons, and approximately 19% rests with the top ten. The sample in question was PBMCs, obtained 15 days after the yellow fever booster vaccination. V usage is TRBV24-1 and J usage is TRBJ1-2; D is undetermined. The source of this sequence is a man younger than 35 who received the YFV17D yellow fever vaccine. The CDR3 DNA is TGTGCCACCAGCCAATGGGGAGGCTACACCTTC. It encodes CATSQWGGYTF.